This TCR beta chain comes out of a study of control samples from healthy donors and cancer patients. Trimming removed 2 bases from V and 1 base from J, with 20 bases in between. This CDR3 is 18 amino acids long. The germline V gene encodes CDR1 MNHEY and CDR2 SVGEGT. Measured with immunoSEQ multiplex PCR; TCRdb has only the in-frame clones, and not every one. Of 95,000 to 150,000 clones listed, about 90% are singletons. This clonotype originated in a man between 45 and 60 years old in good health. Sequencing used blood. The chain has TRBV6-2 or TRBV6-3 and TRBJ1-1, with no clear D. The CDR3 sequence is CASSYPVGVRLPNTEAFF. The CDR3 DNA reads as TGTGCCAGCAGTTACCCGGTCGGGGTGCGGCTCCCGAACACTGAAGCTTTCTTT.